Ten or more counts support the clone carrying this TCR beta chain. Its specificity is unknown. In germline, CDR1 is MDHEN, CDR2 SYDVKM. The CDR3 sequence is 14 residues long. V lost 8 bases and J 4 bases, leaving 17 bases between the germline ends. These data come from a study of early T cells in non-severe SARS-CoV-2 infection. For the study at large: Sequencing of bulk RNA from unsorted whole blood was done, without chain pairing. The study, taken as a whole, reports: The VDJdb matching leaned toward anti-spike CD8 responses and overlooked private and CD4 specificities.

Attached unique molecular identifiers marked individual cDNA molecules. MiXCR, applied by TCRdb to the 5' RACE reads, yields one record per CDR3 protein. In the table there are about 60,000 distinct CDR3 sequences, approximately 9% of which are singletons. This TCR derives from an adult who was a healthcare worker with PCR-confirmed SARS-CoV-2 infection or an uninfected control (not recorded which). The sequenced sample was whole blood. This chain joins TRBV28 and TRBJ1-1; D not resolved. The CDR3: CASHLVGEPTEAFF. Here the CDR3 DNA reads TGTGCCAGCCATTTGGTGGGAGAGCCCACTGAAGCTTTCTTT.